This entry lists 30 T cell receptor beta chains sequenced from one sample in a study of T-cell reconstitution after alpha-beta-depleted transplantation in children. TCRbeta library construction was performed incorporating unique molecular identifiers. One entry per CDR3 protein results from TCRdb running MiXCR on the PCR reads. This table has around 700,000 distinct CDR3 sequences, about an eighth appearing once. Sequencing used PBMCs, obtained before TCRalphabeta/CD19-depleted stem cell transplant. These receptors were taken from a girl aged 2 to 10 with congenital amegakaryocytic thrombocytopenia, due to receive a stem cell transplant.

The V and J genes are TRBV19 and TRBJ1-1; the D gene is possibly TRBD1 (5 bases). The germline V and J ends were trimmed by 3 bases and 6 bases, with 17 bases remaining between them. CDR1 is LNHDA, CDR2 SQIVND, per germline (reference sequence). The CDR3 is 15 amino acids. CDR3 protein: CASSIRGLIWAEAFF. The DNA of the CDR3 is TGTGCCAGTAGTATCCGGGGACTCATCTGGGCTGAAGCTTTCTTT.

This clonotype was seen ten or more times. The J gene is TRBJ2-5, the V gene TRBV20-1, with TRBD1 identical over 10 bases. The V gene's germline CDR1 is DFQATT and CDR2 SNEGSKA (reference sequence). V was pared by 0 bases and J by 4 bases, with 2 bases of the junction left unmatched. CDR3 length: 14 residues. In DNA form, the CDR3 reads TGCAGTGCTAGAGATGGACAGGGGGGAGAGACCCAGTACTTC. Translation: CSARDGQGGETQYF.

This clonotype was counted many times. The CDR3 protein is CASRPTGNEQFF. CDR3 coding DNA: TGTGCCAGCAGACCGACAGGGAATGAGCAGTTCTTC. V and J are TRBV12-3 or TRBV12-4 and TRBJ2-1; 7 bases match TRBD1. This CDR3 has 12 residues. Germline trimming cut 6 bases from V and 7 bases from J; bases unmatched to any gene: 3.

This chain connects TRBV6-5 to TRBJ2-7, with D possibly being TRBD2 (5 bases). Trimming stripped 5 bases from V and 3 bases from J, with 17 bases between. The CDR3 consists of 15 residues. From germline, CDR1 is MNHEY and CDR2 SVGAGI. In DNA form, the CDR3 reads TGTGCCAGCAGTACTTCCCCCGGGGTGAACTACGAGCAGTACTTC. Translation gives CASSTSPGVNYEQYF.

The chain's CDR3 is CASSHLLRGRANEKLFF. The CDR3 bases are TGTGCCAGCAGCCACCTCCTAAGGGGGCGGGCTAATGAAAAACTGTTTTTT. The gene calls are TRBV11-2 and TRBJ1-4; TRBD1 matches 7 bases. Unmatched junction bases numbered 12, after V lost 5 bases and J lost 3 bases. This CDR3 comprises 17 residues. Per germline, CDR1 SGHAT and CDR2 FQNNGV.

This clonotype was seen many times. The J gene is TRBJ2-3, the V gene TRBV4-1; 7 nucleotides agree with TRBD2. Per germline, CDR1 MGHRA and CDR2 YSYEKL. The trim removed 5 bases at V and 7 bases at J, leaving 6 bases unmatched. This CDR3 has 13 residues. CDR3 DNA sequence: TGCGCCAGCAGCGAACCACTAGCGAATACGCAGTATTTT. Encoded protein: CASSEPLANTQYF.

Details on this clonotype: Given a much more abundant clone one base away, this may be a read error. The V call is TRBV12-3 or TRBV12-4, the J call TRBJ2-2; D remains ambiguous. The CDR3 sequence is 15 residues long. CDR3 nucleotides: TGTGCCAGCAGTTTGGTGTTGGAATACACCCGGGAGCTGTTTTTT. As protein: CASSLVLEYTRELFF.

Many counts were recorded for this clonotype. This sequence joins TRBV15 and TRBJ2-1; possibly TRBD2 for D (6 bases). The CDR3 length is 14 residues. Germline V CDR1 and CDR2: LNHNV, YYDKDF (reference sequence). V shed 8 bases and J shed 2 bases, with 13 bases lying between them. CDR3 nucleotide sequence: TGTGCCACCGAACCGGGACTTGCCTACAATGAGCAGTTCTTC. Encoded protein: CATEPGLAYNEQFF.

This clonotype occurred many times. The gene calls are TRBV12-3 or TRBV12-4 and TRBJ2-2, with D unresolved. CDR3 length equals 12 residues. Trimming removed 4 bases at V and 6 bases at J, with 6 bases between. The CDR3 reads CASSYGPGELFF. Here the CDR3 DNA reads TGTGCCAGCAGTTACGGCCCCGGGGAGCTGTTTTTT.

This clonotype showed up many times. The gene calls are TRBV29-1 and TRBJ2-7, with D perhaps matching TRBD1 (6 bases). CDR1 and CDR2 from the germline V gene are SQVTM and ANQGSEA. The CDR3 is made up of 14 amino acids. The V and J ends lost 6 bases and 0 bases respectively, with 15 bases between them. Here the CDR3 reads CSVKTGLNSYEQYF. The CDR3 region has the DNA TGCAGCGTCAAAACAGGGCTCAACTCCTACGAGCAGTACTTC.

The rearrangement joins TRBV7-8 to TRBJ2-1; the D call may be TRBD1 or TRBD2 (5 bases each). The CDR3 extends over 14 amino acids. The ends were cut back, 5 bases at V and 6 bases at J, with 14 bases in the middle. CDR1 and CDR2 from the germline V gene are SGHVS and FQNEAQ. The CDR3 sequence is CASSKRDLGNEQFF. DNA of the CDR3: TGTGCCAGCAGCAAACGGGACCTGGGCAATGAGCAGTTCTTC.

This clonotype was seen a handful of times. J is TRBJ2-5 and V is TRBV15, with D uncertain. V lost 5 bases and J 1 base, leaving 8 bases between the germline ends. The CDR3 consists of 13 residues. Germline lookup yields CDR1 LNHNV and CDR2 YYDKDF (reference sequence). CDR3 nucleotides: TGTGCCACCAGCGGTGAGGCCCAAGAGACCCAGTACTTC. Translated, it gives CATSGEAQETQYF. Combining the CDR3 with reference TRBV15 and TRBJ2-5 gives the whole variable domain DAMVIQNPRYQVTQFGKPVTLSCSQTLNHNVMYWYQQKSSQAPKLLFHYYDKDFNNEADTPDNFQSRRPNTSFCFLDIRSPGLGDTAMYLCATSGEAQETQYFGPGTRLLVL.

This clonotype has more than one count but fewer than ten. The rearrangement joins TRBV10-2 to TRBJ2-7; 8 nucleotides agree with TRBD2. J gave up 6 bases and V 3 bases, and 10 bases lay outside the gene matches. The germline CDR1 and CDR2 sequences are WSHSY and SAAADI. This CDR3 region has 15 residues. The CDR3 here is CASSDSREASAEQYF. The CDR3 DNA sequence: TGCGCCAGCAGTGATTCGCGGGAGGCCTCCGCCGAGCAGTACTTC.

In its sample, this clonotype was seen a few times. The chain is built from TRBV7-2 and TRBJ2-3, with no clear D. The CDR3 consists of 13 residues. V lost 4 bases, J lost 6 bases, and 11 bases lay in between. Germline CDR1 reads SGHTA; CDR2 reads FQGNSA. In DNA form, the CDR3 reads TGTGCCAGCAGCTCCCCCCAACGGGATACGCAGTATTTT. This encodes CASSSPQRDTQYF.

Many counts were recorded for this clonotype. The chain couples TRBV6-5 to TRBJ2-3, with D perhaps matching TRBD2 (5 bases). The V gene lost 6 bases and the J gene lost 9 bases, with 10 bases spanning the gap. The CDR3 is 11 amino acids. Germline CDR1 is MNHEY and CDR2 is SVGAGI. The CDR3 sequence: CASSNGKTQYF. The CDR3 bases are TGTGCCAGCAGCAACGGGAAGACGCAGTATTTT.

This clonotype was counted ten times or more. V usage is TRBV7-9 and J usage is TRBJ1-4; D remains ambiguous. Germline loops: CDR1 SEHNR, CDR2 FQNEAQ (reference sequence). V lost 5 bases and J lost 8, with 15 bases in between. This CDR3 region has 14 residues. CDR3 sequence: CASSRGYPGEKLFF. CDR3 in DNA: TGTGCCAGCAGCCGGGGATACCCTGGGGAAAAACTGTTTTTT.

This clonotype was observed a few times. This sequence joins TRBV19 and TRBJ1-2, with D perhaps TRBD1 (6 bases). This CDR3 region has 13 residues. Between the trimmed V and J ends, which lost 10 bases and 8 bases, there was a span of 20 bases. The germline CDR1 and CDR2 sequences are LNHDA and SQIVND (reference sequence). The CDR3 loop is CATRDGGRKGYTF. CDR3 bases: TGTGCCACCCGCGACGGGGGGCGCAAGGGCTACACCTTC.

At least ten counts were recorded for this clonotype. This sequence joins TRBV29-1 and TRBJ2-1; D remains unclear. This CDR3 contains 16 residues. V was trimmed by 2 bases and J by 4 bases, leaving 18 bases between them. Germline V CDR1 and CDR2: SQVTM, ANQGSEA. CDR3 sequence reads: CSVESGPGASYNEQFF. As DNA, the CDR3 is TGCAGCGTTGAATCGGGTCCCGGCGCTAGTTACAATGAGCAGTTCTTC.

The sample holds many counts of this clonotype. This chain uses TRBV20-1 with TRBJ1-5; D is possibly TRBD1 (5 bases). This CDR3 has 14 residues. From germline, CDR1 is DFQATT and CDR2 SNEGSKA (reference sequence). The V gene lost 8 bases and the J gene lost 0 bases, with 14 bases spanning the gap. CDR3 sequence reads: CSPRGHYSNQPQHF. CDR3 DNA sequence: TGCAGTCCCCGCGGACATTATAGCAATCAGCCCCAGCATTTT.

The genes are TRBV6-5 and TRBJ1-2; 7 bases fit TRBD1. Germline V gene lookup returns CDR1 MNHEY and CDR2 SVGAGI. The CDR3 consists of 17 residues. The junction had 16 bases not matched to a gene; V was cut back by 2 bases and J by 7 bases. In nucleotides, the CDR3 is TGTGCCAGCAGTTACAACAGGTACAGGGGAGAAAGGAGTGGCTACACCTTC. Residues: CASSYNRYRGERSGYTF.

The chain combines TRBV4-1 with TRBJ2-7, with 9 bases aligning to TRBD2. CDR3 length: 16 residues. Trimming took 1 base from V and 3 from J; bases not matched to a gene: 7. From germline, CDR1 is MGHRA and CDR2 YSYEKL. The CDR3 DNA sequence: TGCGCCAGCAGCCAAGCTGCAACTAGCGGGTTCTACGAGCAGTACTTC. Amino acids: CASSQAATSGFYEQYF.

This clonotype was counted at least ten times. V gene TRBV7-8 combines with J gene TRBJ1-5; D remains unclear. CDR1 and CDR2 from the germline V gene are SGHVS and FQNEAQ. The CDR3 is 12 amino acids. V was cut by 6 bases and J by 5 bases, with 8 bases left in between. The CDR3 sequence is CASSSQYQPQHF. As DNA, the CDR3 is TGTGCCAGCAGTTCGCAGTATCAGCCCCAGCATTTT.

This clonotype occurred many times. This chain joins TRBV24-1 and TRBJ2-1; D gene unclear. This CDR3 contains 13 residues. The V end was cut by 2 bases, the J end by 10 bases, with 11 bases between. Germline V gene lookup returns CDR1 KGHDR and CDR2 SFDVKD. In DNA, the CDR3 is TGTGCCACCAGTGATTATCAGCTCGGGGAGCAGTTCTTC. Amino acid sequence: CATSDYQLGEQFF.

Many counts were recorded for this clonotype. The chain employs TRBV20-1 and TRBJ2-7; TRBD2 matches at 14 bases. There are 15 residues in the CDR3. Germline assignment: CDR1 DFQATT and CDR2 SNEGSKA (reference sequence). Trimming took 5 bases from V and 4 from J; bases not matched to a gene: 7. DNA of the CDR3: TGCAGTGCTGGGACTAGCGGGAGAACTTCTTACGAGCAGTACTTC. It encodes CSAGTSGRTSYEQYF.

The V gene is TRBV29-1, the J gene TRBJ2-5, with D maybe TRBD2 (5 bases). V dropped 6 bases and J dropped 1 base, with 15 bases sitting between them. CDR1 and CDR2 (germline): SQVTM, ANQGSEA. This CDR3 is built from 14 residues. The CDR3 region is CSVEAASSQETQYF. CDR3 DNA: TGCAGCGTGGAGGCGGCCTCCAGCCAAGAGACCCAGTACTTC. The full variable domain, in which reference TRBV29-1 and TRBJ2-5 provide the parts outside the CDR3, is SAVISQKPSRDICQRGTSLTIQCQVDSQVTMMFWYRQQPGQSLTLIATANQGSEATYESGFVIDKFPISRPNLTFSTLTVSNMSPEDSSIYLCSVEAASSQETQYFGPGTRLLVL.

This rearrangement joins TRBV4-1 to TRBJ2-6, with a weak D call TRBD1 (6 bases). Germline loops: CDR1 MGHRA, CDR2 YSYEKL. The CDR3 has 17 amino acids. V was pared by 1 base and J by 4 bases, with 14 bases between. This CDR3 is CASSQVLQGAGANVLTF. CDR3 DNA: TGCGCCAGCAGCCAAGTTCTACAGGGAGCGGGGGCCAACGTCCTGACTTTC.

With regard to this clonotype: A read error may explain this, as a much larger clone is one base away. The chain combines TRBV7-7 with TRBJ1-5, with D unclear. Germline values: CDR1 SSHAT, CDR2 FNYEAQ (reference sequence). This CDR3 has 13 residues. CDR3: CASGLGGSQPQHF. The CDR3, as DNA: TGTGCCAGCGGCTTAGGCGGGAGTCAGCCCCAGCATTTT.

This clonotype was found many times. V usage is TRBV29-1 and J usage is TRBJ2-3; TRBD2 might be the D (7 bases). Germline V gives CDR1 SQVTM, CDR2 ANQGSEA. The length of the CDR3 is 14 residues. V gave up 2 bases and J gave up 1 base, with 10 bases separating them. Here the CDR3 reads CSVERGAGTDTQYF. For the CDR3, the DNA is TGCAGCGTTGAACGGGGGGCTGGCACAGATACGCAGTATTTT.

The sample holds a few counts of this clonotype. This chain links TRBV18 with TRBJ2-1, with 12 nucleotides matching TRBD2. The V gene end was trimmed by 3 bases and the J gene end by 6 bases; junction bases not matched to a gene: 3. The CDR3 sequence is 15 residues long. CDR1 is KGHSH and CDR2 is LQKENI in the germline V gene. CDR3 amino acids: CASSPLAGGGNEQFF. The CDR3 region has the DNA TGTGCCAGCTCACCGCTAGCGGGAGGGGGCAATGAGCAGTTCTTC.

The CDR3 reads CASNSGLESSEQFF. DNA for the CDR3: TGTGCCAGCAATTCGGGACTAGAAAGTAGTGAGCAGTTCTTC. The chain links TRBV6-5 to TRBJ2-1; the match to TRBD2 covers 8 bases. Germline loops: CDR1 MNHEY, CDR2 SVGAGI. The trim removed 7 bases at V and 9 bases at J, leaving 11 bases unmatched. The CDR3 consists of 14 residues.